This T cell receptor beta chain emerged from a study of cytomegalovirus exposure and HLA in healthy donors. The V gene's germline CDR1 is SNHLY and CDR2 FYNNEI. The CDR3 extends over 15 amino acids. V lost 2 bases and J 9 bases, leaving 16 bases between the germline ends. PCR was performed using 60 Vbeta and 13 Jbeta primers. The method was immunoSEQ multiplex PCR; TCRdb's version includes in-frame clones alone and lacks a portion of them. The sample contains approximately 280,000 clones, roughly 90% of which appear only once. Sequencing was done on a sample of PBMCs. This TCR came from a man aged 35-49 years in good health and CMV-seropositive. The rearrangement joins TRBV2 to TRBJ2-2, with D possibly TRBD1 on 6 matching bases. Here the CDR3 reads CASSENGQLARELFF. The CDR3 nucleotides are TGTGCCAGCAGTGAAAACGGACAGCTTGCCCGGGAGCTGTTTTTT. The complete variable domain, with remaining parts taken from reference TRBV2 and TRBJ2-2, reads EPEVTQTPSHQVTQMGQEVILRCVPISNHLYFYWYRQILGQKVEFLVSFYNNEISEKSEIFDDQFSVERPDGSNFTLKIRSTKLEDSAMYFCASSENGQLARELFFGEGSRLTVL.